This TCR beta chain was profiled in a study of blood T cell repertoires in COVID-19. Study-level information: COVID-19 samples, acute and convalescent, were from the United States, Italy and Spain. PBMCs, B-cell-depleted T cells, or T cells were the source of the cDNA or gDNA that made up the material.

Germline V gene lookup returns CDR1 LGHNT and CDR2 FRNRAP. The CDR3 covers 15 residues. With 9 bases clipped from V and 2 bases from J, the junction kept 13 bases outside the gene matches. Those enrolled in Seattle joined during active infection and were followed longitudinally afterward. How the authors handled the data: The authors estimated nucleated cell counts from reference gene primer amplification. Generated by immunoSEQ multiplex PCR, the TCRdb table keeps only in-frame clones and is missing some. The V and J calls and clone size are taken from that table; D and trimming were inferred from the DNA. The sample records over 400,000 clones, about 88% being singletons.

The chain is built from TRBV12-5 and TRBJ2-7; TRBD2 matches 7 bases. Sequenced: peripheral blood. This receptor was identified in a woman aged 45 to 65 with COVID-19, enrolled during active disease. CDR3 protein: CASGTGRGITYEQYF. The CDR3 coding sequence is TGTGCTAGCGGGACTGGGCGGGGGATTACCTACGAGCAGTACTTC.